This T cell receptor (beta chain) was identified in a study of breast tumors, draining lymph nodes, adjacent tissues. TCRdb re-called the multiplex PCR reads through MiXCR, storing one row per CDR3 protein. The table lists approximately 230,000 distinct CDR3 sequences, under 40% of them singletons. This clonotype was seen repeatedly, ten times or more. The antigen remains unidentified. Findings and limits, study-wide: Tumor TCR diversity was below lymph nodes but above nontumor tissue.

The CDR3 contains 14 residues. Trimming removed 6 bases at V and 9 bases at J, with 21 bases between. Germline-derived CDR1 and CDR2 are SGHRS and YFSETQ. Samples came from axillary lymph nodes draining the breast cancer. The receptor comes from a female donor with breast cancer. Some clones in this sample may be carry-over from other donors' samples. Sequenced sample: axillary lymph node tissue. The gene calls are TRBV5-1 and TRBJ2-5; D ambiguous. The CDR3 loop is CASTFSLVNEAQYF. CDR3 coding DNA: TGCGCCAGCACCTTTTCGCTTGTGAATGAAGCCCAGTACTTC.